Each of the 23 T cell receptor beta chains below was sequenced from the same sample in a study of T-cell memory formation after mild COVID-19. In TCRdb, the 5' RACE reads were re-called with MiXCR into one record per CDR3 protein. The table lists approximately 340,000 distinct CDR3 sequences, 13% of them singletons. The source material was PBMCs or a T cell subset sorted from them (not recorded which). The receptor source for this set is a man in his late teens or twenties who had mild COVID-19 (a few samples of this study predate the infection). Cell type and time point are not known.

The chain uses TRBV10-3 and TRBJ2-5; a possible D gene is TRBD1 (6 bases). The V gene lost 10 bases and the J gene lost 5 bases, with 17 bases spanning the gap. Germline V CDR1 and CDR2: ENHRY, SYGVKD. This CDR3 has 13 residues. CDR3 amino acids: CASRDWTEETQYF. The DNA for the CDR3 is TGTGCCAGCCGCGACTGGACAGAGGAGACCCAGTACTTC.

This clonotype was counted between two and nine times. The gene calls are TRBV12-5 and TRBJ1-2; TRBD1 might be the D (6 bases). Per germline, CDR1 LGHNT and CDR2 FRNRAP. V was shortened by 1 base and J by 6 bases, with 15 bases between the two germline ends. There are 15 residues in the CDR3. CDR3 sequence reads: CASGLGARTAHGYTF. CDR3 nucleotide sequence: TGTGCTAGTGGTTTGGGTGCTCGGACAGCCCATGGCTACACCTTC.

This clonotype was seen more than once but under ten times. V and J are TRBV13 and TRBJ1-4; 7 bases match TRBD1. Germline CDR1 and CDR2: PRHDT and FYEKMQ (reference sequence). V was pared by 6 bases and J by 7 bases, with 8 bases of the junction left unmatched. This CDR3 region has 14 residues. The CDR3 region has the DNA TGTGCCAGCAGTTCCGGGACAGCTATTGAAAAACTGTTTTTT. It codes for CASSSGTAIEKLFF.

Only a few counts were recorded for this clonotype. The chain combines TRBV29-1 with TRBJ2-5; 7 bases line up with TRBD1. J was trimmed by 2 bases and V by 4 bases; bases with no gene match: 7. Germline assignment: CDR1 SQVTM and CDR2 ANQGSEA. The CDR3 totals 14 residues. As DNA, the CDR3 is TGCAGCGTTGGCACACAGGGGTATCAAGAGACCCAGTACTTC. This gives the protein CSVGTQGYQETQYF. Full variable domain (remainder filled in from reference TRBV29-1 and TRBJ2-5): SAVISQKPSRDICQRGTSLTIQCQVDSQVTMMFWYRQQPGQSLTLIATANQGSEATYESGFVIDKFPISRPNLTFSTLTVSNMSPEDSSIYLCSVGTQGYQETQYFGPGTRLLVL.

This clonotype has just a few counts. The J gene is TRBJ1-1, the V gene TRBV12-3 or TRBV12-4, with 8 bases lining up with TRBD1. This CDR3 spans 14 amino acids. V lost 6 bases and J lost 0; bases outside the gene matches: 3. Here the CDR3 DNA reads TGTGCCAGCAGCCAGGGGGCCATGAACACTGAAGCTTTCTTT. The encoded protein is CASSQGAMNTEAFF.

This clonotype was picked up a small number of times. V usage is TRBV14 and J usage is TRBJ2-1; the D call may be TRBD1 or TRBD2 (5 bases each). From germline, CDR1 is SGHDN and CDR2 FVKESK. This CDR3 has 13 residues. V lost 4 bases to trimming and J lost 9 bases, with 13 bases between them. The CDR3 bases are TGTGCCAGCAGCCCGGGACCTCGGGCTGAGCAGTTCTTC. It translates to CASSPGPRAEQFF. The full variable domain, completed using reference TRBV14 and TRBJ2-1, is EAGVTQFPSHSVIEKGQTVTLRCDPISGHDNLYWYRRVMGKEIKFLLHFVKESKQDESGMPNNRFLAERTGGTYSTLKVQPAELEDSGVYFCASSPGPRAEQFFGPGTRLTVL.

This clonotype was observed a few times. Written as DNA, the CDR3 is TGTGCCAGCAGCTTCTCGACCGGGCCGGCTTTCTTT. Translated: CASSFSTGPAFF. The chain employs TRBV7-3 and TRBJ1-1; D unresolved. V dropped 3 bases and J dropped 11 bases, with 13 bases sitting between them. Germline assignment: CDR1 SGHTA and CDR2 FQGTGA. The CDR3 loop spans 12 amino acids.

This chain joins TRBV7-3 and TRBJ1-2, with 7 positions matching TRBD1. Germline V gene lookup returns CDR1 SGHTA and CDR2 FQGTGA. The CDR3 length is 13 residues. Trimming cost V 5 bases and J 9 bases; bases outside gene matches: 9. CDR3: CASSRTGGDSYTF. As DNA, the CDR3 is TGTGCCAGCAGCCGGACAGGAGGGGATAGCTACACCTTC.

This clonotype came up a few times. The chain links TRBV7-2 to TRBJ1-3, with unresolved D. V lost 5 bases and J lost 1, with 12 bases in between. This CDR3 region has 15 residues. CDR1 and CDR2 from the germline V gene are SGHTA and FQGNSA. The CDR3 here is CASSRLLRSGNTIYF. The DNA for the CDR3 is TGTGCCAGCAGCCGACTCCTTCGGTCTGGAAACACCATATATTTT.

This clonotype has more than one count but fewer than ten. The chain joins TRBV24-1 to TRBJ2-2, with TRBD1 matching over 9 bases. The CDR3 has 15 amino acids. V trimming: 3 bases; J trimming: 5 bases; junction bases outside the gene matches: 3. CDR1 KGHDR and CDR2 SFDVKD come from the germline V gene. CDR3 loop: CATSDAGQGTGELFF. CDR3 nucleotides: TGTGCCACCAGTGATGCTGGACAGGGGACCGGGGAGCTGTTTTTT.

This clonotype was counted between two and nine times. The gene calls are TRBV7-8 and TRBJ2-7; D not resolved. Looked up from germline, CDR1 is SGHVS and CDR2 is FQNEAQ. The CDR3 runs 12 residues. The ends were cut back, 5 bases at V and 4 bases at J, with 9 bases in the middle. The CDR3 protein is CASSPKLYEQYF. The CDR3 nucleotides are TGTGCCAGCAGCCCCAAGCTGTACGAGCAGTACTTC. The full variable domain, with the rest looked up from reference TRBV7-8 and TRBJ2-7, is GAGVSQSPRYKVAKRGQDVALRCDPISGHVSLFWYQQALGQGPEFLTYFQNEAQLDKSGLPSDRFFAERPEGSVSTLKIQRTQQEDSAVYLCASSPKLYEQYFGPGTRLTVT.

The rearrangement joins TRBV20-1 to TRBJ1-4; D possibly corresponds to TRBD1 (6 bases). Germline values: CDR1 DFQATT, CDR2 SNEGSKA (reference sequence). There are 11 residues in the CDR3. V was clipped by 7 bases and J by 8 bases, with 11 bases between them. The CDR3 nucleotides are TGCAGTGTCAGGGGAGTCGAAAAACTGTTTTTT. Its translation: CSVRGVEKLFF.

The CDR3 reads CSADSGGAETQYF. In DNA form, the CDR3 reads TGCAGTGCGGATAGCGGGGGGGCGGAGACCCAGTACTTC. The rearrangement uses TRBV20-1 and TRBJ2-5, with 11 bases fitting TRBD2. Germline CDR1 reads DFQATT; CDR2 reads SNEGSKA (reference sequence). V gave up 6 bases and J gave up 5 bases; unmatched junction bases: 5. This CDR3 comprises 13 residues.

The V gene is TRBV18, the J gene TRBJ2-5; maybe TRBD1 (5 bases). CDR3 length: 13 amino acids. CDR1 KGHSH and CDR2 LQKENI come from the germline V gene. V lost 3 bases, J lost 2 bases, and 7 bases lay in between. This chain's CDR3 is CASSPDRQETQYF. In DNA, the CDR3 is TGTGCCAGCTCACCCGACAGACAAGAGACCCAGTACTTC. Using reference TRBV18 and TRBJ2-5 for the parts outside the CDR3, the full variable domain is NAGVMQNPRHLVRRRGQEARLRCSPMKGHSHVYWYRQLPEEGLKFMVYLQKENIIDESGMPKERFSAEFPKEGPSILRIQQVVRGDSAAYFCASSPDRQETQYFGPGTRLLVL.

The gene calls are TRBV20-1 and TRBJ2-5; a possible D gene is TRBD1 (5 bases). Per germline, CDR1 DFQATT and CDR2 SNEGSKA (reference sequence). This CDR3 is built from 12 residues. V shed 5 bases and J shed 2 bases, with 9 bases lying between them. The CDR3 DNA sequence: TGCAGTGCTCTTGGACAACAAGAGACCCAGTACTTC. It translates to CSALGQQETQYF.

V usage is TRBV10-3 and J usage is TRBJ1-6; TRBD1 matches at 9 bases. V shed 8 bases and J 8 bases; nucleotides not matched to a gene: 10. The germline V gene encodes CDR1 ENHRY and CDR2 SYGVKD. This CDR3 is 15 amino acids long. This CDR3 is CAIAGGTGRHSPLHF. CDR3 DNA: TGTGCCATCGCGGGGGGGACAGGGAGGCATTCACCCCTCCACTTT.

The chain employs TRBV27 and TRBJ2-6; D remains unclear. The V end lost 2 bases, the J end lost 0 bases, and 5 bases lay between the germline ends. This CDR3 has 15 amino acids. Germline lookup yields CDR1 MNHEY and CDR2 SMNVEV (reference sequence). The CDR3 coding sequence is TGTGCCAGCAGTTTAACTATCTCTGGGGCCAACGTCCTGACTTTC. It codes for CASSLTISGANVLTF.

This clonotype was detected a few times. V gene TRBV24-1 combines with J gene TRBJ1-5, with D unclear. The CDR3 consists of 15 residues. V was clipped by 9 bases and J by 0 bases, with 14 bases between them. CDR1 and CDR2 from the germline V gene are KGHDR and SFDVKD. CDR3 amino acids: CATLEGSLSNQPQHF. For the CDR3, the DNA is TGTGCCACCCTGGAGGGCAGCCTTAGCAATCAGCCCCAGCATTTT.

This clonotype occurred a few times. The chain's CDR3 is CSVCTGGSEAFF. The CDR3 nucleotides are TGCAGCGTTTGCACAGGGGGGTCTGAAGCTTTCTTT. V usage is TRBV29-1 and J usage is TRBJ1-1; TRBD1 matches at 8 bases. J lost 6 bases, V lost 5 bases, and 5 bases had no gene match. This CDR3 comprises 12 residues. CDR1 and CDR2 from the germline V gene are SQVTM and ANQGSEA. Together with reference TRBV29-1 and TRBJ1-1, the CDR3 gives the full variable domain: SAVISQKPSRDICQRGTSLTIQCQVDSQVTMMFWYRQQPGQSLTLIATANQGSEATYESGFVIDKFPISRPNLTFSTLTVSNMSPEDSSIYLCSVCTGGSEAFFGQGTRLTVV.

The chain employs TRBV20-1 and TRBJ1-1; TRBD1 is a possible D gene (5 bases). CDR1 and CDR2 (germline): DFQATT, SNEGSKA (reference sequence). The CDR3 length is 13 residues. V lost 6 bases, J lost 5 bases, and 16 bases lay in between. CDR3 DNA: TGCAGTGCGACAGACACTCGAGGTACTGAAGCTTTCTTT. Protein product: CSATDTRGTEAFF.

The V and J genes are TRBV3-1 and TRBJ1-4; D gene ambiguous. The CDR3 is 15 residues long. Trimming pared 1 base from V and 17 bases from J, leaving 23 bases between. Per germline, CDR1 LGHDT and CDR2 YNNKEL (reference sequence). The CDR3 DNA reads as TGTGCCAGCAGCCAAGGAGGGAGAACCGTGGTGGCGGGTTTTTTT. The encoded protein is CASSQGGRTVVAGFF.

The chain employs TRBV6-5 and TRBJ1-2, with a possible D match to TRBD1 (5 bases). Germline values: CDR1 MNHEY, CDR2 SVGAGI. The V and J ends lost 4 bases and 2 bases respectively, with 14 bases between them. The CDR3 runs 15 residues. CDR3 sequence reads: CASSSRTGTNYGYTF. CDR3 in DNA: TGTGCCAGCAGTTCGCGCACCGGGACCAACTATGGCTACACCTTC.

The rearrangement links TRBV6-2 or TRBV6-3 to TRBJ2-1, with D maybe TRBD1 (6 bases). The CDR3 loop spans 15 amino acids. The V end was cut by 5 bases, the J end by 2 bases, with 13 bases between. Per the germline V gene, CDR1 is MNHEY and CDR2 is SVGEGT. The CDR3 bases are TGTGCCAGCAGTAAACGACAGGCGGCCTACAATGAGCAGTTCTTC. It translates to CASSKRQAAYNEQFF.